This T cell receptor beta chain was identified in a study of shared clonotypes between healthy human individuals (dated by TCRdb to the early 2020s). For context, the study as a whole: The cohort included a few men and two women between 18 and 49 years of age. For each donor, three plates each were used for CD4 naive and CD4 memory, two plates were used for CD8 naive, and one plate was used for CD8 memory. The study deeply sequenced blood TCR repertoires of roughly five healthy adults to estimate repertoire size and the extent of clonotype sharing between individuals. Libraries were prepared and TCR repertoires were sequenced by different laboratories using diverse techniques, in order to increase sequencing depth and limit assay-specific biases. Leukapheresis yielded between about 0.8 and 8.9 billion PBMCs per donor.

Donors were healthy HIV-negative adults with no recently reported acute infections or vaccinations. Only Caucasian adults living in Nashville, Tennessee, USA were represented among the donors. CD4+ T cells were enriched through magnetic negative selection, after which naive cells were positively selected on CD45RA and the remaining negative fraction served as the memory subset. Blood was obtained by leukapheresis, after which PBMCs were separated by Ficoll-Histopaque density gradient centrifugation and cryopreserved in liquid nitrogen vapor phase. Analytical flow cytometry was used to check the purity and quantity of every magnetically sorted T cell population. Genomic DNA was isolated from every sorted fraction and measured by UV absorbance on a Nanodrop 2000c. On the study overall, not on this receptor specifically: Sampling was restricted to blood, and TCR repertoires in tissues likely differ from the TCR repertoires found in blood. Naive subsets generally had larger estimated clonotype richness than memory subsets. Compared with non-shared clonotypes, the clonotypes found in all four sorted-subset donors had higher generation probabilities. Pairwise subsampling indicated that sequencing depth was expected to affect the degree of clonotype sharing among donors. Sharing across several donors was observed for about 5% of naive CD4, over 3% of naive CD8, roughly 2.4% of memory CD4, and roughly 0.4% of memory CD8 clonotypes. Incomplete sequencing was indicated by rarefaction of sorted-subset datasets, despite the large sequencing depth. Because the study included a small number of donors, the genetic and exposure-history diversity represented was limited.

In regard to this clone: Which antigen it targets is not known. No clone much larger than this one lies a single base away; base qualities are absent.

The germline V gene specifies SNHLY as CDR1 and FYNNEI as CDR2. The CDR3 runs 13 residues from the cysteine to the phenylalanine. CDR3 DNA is the only sequence kept; it has 39 bases, read in frame from the first base. V loses 6 bases, J loses 1 base, and the germline ends lie 6 bases apart. TCR CDR3 regions were amplified from genomic DNA by multiplex PCR using the deep immunoSEQ assay. Extracted genomic DNA from each cell subset was distributed evenly across all wells of several immunoSEQ 96-well plates, and each plate was treated as a replicate. For sorted subsets, about 200 ng genomic DNA, equal to 30,000 or so T cell genomes, was loaded into each replicate PCR. Purified libraries were quantified with a Qubit 3.0 fluorometer, sized on a Bioanalyzer 2100, and re-quantified with the KAPA Library Quantification kit. A separate single-read 150-cycle Illumina NextSeq 550 flow cell was used to sequence each immunoSEQ 96-well plate. The source study handled its data this way. Because the immunoSEQ output held only junctional sequences and lacked quality scores, the filtering could not match the filtering applied to full-length reads. Sequences were annotated with PyIR, a Python wrapper for IgBLAST v1.9, and V/J genes and CDR3 were assigned using IMGT germline references. Reads were filtered out if the reads had weak V/J assignments (E-value above 1e-6), no CDR3, stop codons, out-of-frame junctions, or ambiguous translated residues. A V3J clonotype was defined by an identical inferred V gene, J gene, and CDR3 amino acid sequence. Percentage overlap between repertoires was calculated by dividing the number of shared unique clonotypes by the size of the smaller repertoire. RTK rarefaction, the Chao1 estimator, and Recon v2.1 estimates of unobserved clonotypes were used to assess repertoire richness. Generation probabilities for all TCRbeta clonotypes obtained by the gDNA method from several donors were computed using OLGA. TCRdb retrieved this table from immuneACCESS and kept in-frame rearrangements only. Not all clones are present; in checked studies, unresolved V genes account for under half, and no reason is known for the remainder. V and J calls and clone size are copied from that table; D and trimming were computed from the DNA. Recorded for this sample are hundreds of thousands of clones; about 74% of them occurred a single time. The biggest ten clones account for roughly 1.7% of the sample.

The sequenced material came from memory CD4+ T cells sorted from blood. Explained via the paper, the cell subset or site label denotes: CD45RA-negative fraction. The receptor was derived from a woman aged 25 to 39 in good health. The rearranged chain carries TRBV2 and TRBJ2-2; no D gene call is confident. The CDR3 has the sequence CASRNQNTGELFF. DNA sequence: TGTGCCAGCAGAAACCAGAACACCGGGGAGCTGTTTTTT.